This T cell receptor beta chain was captured in a study of T cells expressing NK-cell markers (dated by TCRdb to about 2020). A note on the overall study: About eight donors provided sorted CD3+CD56+NKG2C+, CD3+CD56+NKG2C- and CD3+CD56-NKG2C+ T-cell subsets, whose TCR beta-chain repertoires were profiled. Of the eight sequenced donors, seven were found to be HCMV-seropositive and one was found to be HCMV-seronegative. The eight sequenced donors were randomly selected healthy volunteers, three men and five women. The libraries were sequenced on Illumina HiSeq 2000/2500, MiSeq or NextSeq, producing 2 x 150 bp reads. Study-wide findings and limitations: Those dominant clonotypes were again the most abundant among CD3+CD56-NKG2C+ cells in a few donors, at about 28.3-60.1%. It remained unclear whether the expanded NKG2C-expressing T cell clones were specific for HCMV antigens. In more than five donors, the dominant CD3+CD56+NKG2C+ clonotypes were found to rank among the top 10 CD8+ clonotypes and to make up about 1.0-7.0% of CD8+ T cells.

To determine HCMV serostatus, a commercial ELISA kit was used to detect HCMV-specific IgG in serum. Peripheral blood mononuclear cells were isolated from blood by Ficoll density gradient centrifugation. About this clonotype: No antigen is known for it.

Instrument used: Illumina HiSeq 2000. The TCR beta cDNA libraries were made using 5'RACE template switching, a step that added both a universal primer site and unique molecular identifiers. cDNA synthesis was primed from the TCR beta constant segment, followed by two successive PCR amplification steps. Per the original workflow: MIGEC was used to demultiplex reads and group reads by UMI, and MiTCR was used to assemble and quantify clonotypes. To exclude erroneous sequences, any TCR cDNA sequence not supported by at least two reads was discarded. The tcR package was used for downstream repertoire analysis, and clonotypes were matched across fractions by CDR3 nucleotide sequence plus V segment. VDJmatch was used to annotate antigen specificity against VDJdb, with one amino acid substitution in CDR3 permitted. With the reads reprocessed by TCRdb, a single entry stands for each CDR3 protein sequence and no DNA is reported. TCRdb's processing, not the authors' own work, is the source of the V and J calls. For this sample, the table gives under 600,000 distinct CDR3 sequences. 1.4% of the sample comes from the top ten.

From its cysteine to its phenylalanine, the CDR3 spans 14 amino acids. No DNA has been recorded. CDR1 and CDR2, looked up from the germline V gene, are SGHRS and YFSETQ. The rearranged segments are TRBV5-1 and TRBJ2-5; TCRdb's D gene call, TRBD2, goes unchecked for lack of DNA. The sample comprised blood T cells: a sorted CD56 or NKG2C T cell subset, CD4+ or CD8+ T cells, or bulk PBMC T cells (not recorded which). This sequence originates from a woman aged 45-60 years in good health. Donor details come from another sample of the same person, matched by shared clones. The CDR3 protein sequence reads: CASSRAVVSETQYF.